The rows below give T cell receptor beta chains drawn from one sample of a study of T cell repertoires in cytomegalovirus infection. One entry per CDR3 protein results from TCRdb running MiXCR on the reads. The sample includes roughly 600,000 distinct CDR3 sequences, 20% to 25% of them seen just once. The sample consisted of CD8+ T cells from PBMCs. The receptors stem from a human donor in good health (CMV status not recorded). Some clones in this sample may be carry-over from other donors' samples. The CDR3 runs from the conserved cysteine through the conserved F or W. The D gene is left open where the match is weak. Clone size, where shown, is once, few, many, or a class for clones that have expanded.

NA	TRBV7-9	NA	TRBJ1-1	CAITNLLEGNTEAFF	TGTGCCATCACCAACCTCTTGGAAGGGAACACTGAAGCTTTCTTT
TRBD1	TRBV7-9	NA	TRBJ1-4	CASSLPGQGSQEKLFF	TGTGCCAGCAGCTTACCGGGACAGGGCTCGCAGGAAAAACTGTTTTTT
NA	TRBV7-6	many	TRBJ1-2	CASSLQNYGYTF	TGTGCCAGCAGCTTACAGAACTATGGCTACACCTTC
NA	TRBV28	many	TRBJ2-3	CATTSPPTDTQYF	TGTGCCACCACTTCCCCCCCCACAGATACGCAGTATTTT
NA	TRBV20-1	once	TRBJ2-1	CSARVGVSVHNEQFF	TGCAGTGCTAGAGTTGGGGTATCGGTGCACAATGAGCAGTTCTTC
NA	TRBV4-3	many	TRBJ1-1	CASSQEVYMNTEAFF	TGCGCCAGCAGCCAAGAAGTGTACATGAACACTGAAGCTTTCTTT
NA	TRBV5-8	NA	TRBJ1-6	CASSLEPLHF	TGTGCCAGCAGCTTAGAACCCCTCCACTTT
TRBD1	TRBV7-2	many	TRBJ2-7	CASREDRGSSYEQYF	TGTGCCAGCAGGGAAGACAGGGGAAGCTCCTACGAGCAGTACTTC
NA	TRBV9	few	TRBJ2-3	CASSREGQGRDTQYF	TGTGCCAGCAGCCGAGAAGGGCAGGGGAGAGATACGCAGTATTTT
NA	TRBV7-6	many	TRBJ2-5	CASSLEHPEQETQYF	TGTGCCAGCAGCTTAGAACACCCGGAACAAGAGACCCAGTACTTC
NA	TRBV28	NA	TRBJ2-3	CASSPYPTSRDNATDTQYF	TGTGCCAGCAGTCCATACCCAACCTCCCGGGACAACGCCACAGATACGCAGTATTTT
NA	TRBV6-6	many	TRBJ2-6	CASSDTEMVSGANVLTF	TGTGCCAGCAGCGACACCGAGATGGTCTCTGGGGCCAACGTCCTGACTTTC
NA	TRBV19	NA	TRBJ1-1	CASNQEISNTEAFF	TGTGCCAGCAATCAGGAGATCTCGAACACTGAAGCTTTCTTT
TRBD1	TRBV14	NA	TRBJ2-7	CASSQDWGQDRYEQYF	TGTGCCAGCAGCCAAGATTGGGGACAGGACCGCTACGAGCAGTACTTC
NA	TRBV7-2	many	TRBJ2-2	CASSLGPYLNTGELFF	TGTGCCAGCAGTTTAGGGCCTTACCTTAACACCGGGGAGCTGTTTTTT
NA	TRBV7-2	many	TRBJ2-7	CASSSGGGAGNEQYF	TGTGCCAGCAGCTCAGGAGGAGGGGCAGGGAATGAGCAGTACTTC
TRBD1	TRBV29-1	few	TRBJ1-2	CSVDVQGGDYGYTF	TGCAGCGTTGACGTACAGGGGGGTGACTATGGCTACACCTTC
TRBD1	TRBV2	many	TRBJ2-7	CASTGQGAATLHEQYF	TGTGCCAGTACTGGACAGGGGGCCGCCACTCTCCACGAGCAGTACTTC
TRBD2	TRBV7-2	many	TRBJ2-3	CASSLARGGPLLHLQYF	TGTGCCAGCAGCTTAGCTCGGGGGGGACCACTACTCCATTTACAATATTTT
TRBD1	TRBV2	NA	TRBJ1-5	CASSPRGQGSNQPQHF	TGTGCCAGCAGCCCCCGAGGACAGGGGAGCAATCAGCCCCAGCATTTT
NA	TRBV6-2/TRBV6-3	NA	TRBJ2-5	CASSRLGPAPQETQYF	TGTGCCAGCAGCCGACTGGGACCGGCCCCTCAAGAGACCCAGTACTTC
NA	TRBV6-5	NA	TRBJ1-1	CASSYLFYGPNTEAFF	TGTGCCAGCAGTTACCTCTTTTATGGGCCGAACACTGAAGCTTTCTTT
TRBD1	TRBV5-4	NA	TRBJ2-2	CASSLPDREFTGELFF	TGTGCCAGCAGCTTACCGGACAGGGAGTTTACCGGGGAGCTGTTTTTT
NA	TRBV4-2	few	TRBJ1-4	CASSHLRGRATNEKLFF	TGTGCCAGCAGCCACCTCAGAGGACGGGCAACTAATGAAAAACTGTTTTTT